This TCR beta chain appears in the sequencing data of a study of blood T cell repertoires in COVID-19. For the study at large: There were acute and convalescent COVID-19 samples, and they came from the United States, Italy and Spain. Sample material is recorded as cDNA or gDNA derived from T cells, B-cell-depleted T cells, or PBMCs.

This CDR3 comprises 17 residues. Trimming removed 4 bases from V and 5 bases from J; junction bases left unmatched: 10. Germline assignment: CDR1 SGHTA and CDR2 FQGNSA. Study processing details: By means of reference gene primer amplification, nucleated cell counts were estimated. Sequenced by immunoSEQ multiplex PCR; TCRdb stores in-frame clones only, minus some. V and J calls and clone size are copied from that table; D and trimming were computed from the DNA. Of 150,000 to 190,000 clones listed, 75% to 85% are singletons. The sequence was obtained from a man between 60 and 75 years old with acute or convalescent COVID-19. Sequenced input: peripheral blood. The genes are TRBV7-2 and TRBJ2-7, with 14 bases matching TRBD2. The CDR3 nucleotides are TGTGCCAGCAGCTCCGGACTAGCGGGGGGCCATGTGGACGAGCAGTACTTC. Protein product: CASSSGLAGGHVDEQYF.